This T cell receptor beta chain was sequenced in a study of cytomegalovirus exposure and HLA in healthy donors. Germline V gene lookup returns CDR1 LNHDA and CDR2 SQIVND (reference sequence). Trimming cost V 7 bases and J 11 bases, with 14 bases left between them. The CDR3 consists of 11 residues. Notes on the study in general: Later analysis reportedly placed an Asian-associated ancestry cluster below the approximately 650-donor mean in N-insertions. In an earlier analysis, in 540 or so donors, most V segments appeared productive either ~87% or ~30% of the time.

Primers for the PCR totalled 60 Vbeta and 13 Jbeta. The repertoire was sequenced with immunoSEQ multiplex PCR; TCRdb's copy has only in-frame clones and lacks some. The sample has roughly 79,000 clones; roughly four fifths are singletons. This clone showed up just a few times. The antigen is not known. Source material: PBMCs. The TCR originated in a woman in her fifties or sixties in good health and CMV-seropositive. The chain has TRBV19 and TRBJ1-1, with D unclear. The CDR3 spells CASISYGSAFF. As DNA, the CDR3 is TGTGCCAGTATAAGTTACGGGTCGGCTTTCTTT.